Following are 6 T cell receptor beta chains from one sample sequenced in a study of blood T cell repertoires in COVID-19. Sequencing was performed with immunoSEQ multiplex PCR; in TCRdb, only in-frame clones are kept and a portion is missing. The sample consists of about 210,000 clones, roughly 80% of them appearing once. Sequencing was carried out using peripheral blood. Source of these receptors: a woman aged 80 or older with COVID-19, enrolled during active disease.

This clone was seen a few times. V and J are TRBV5-5 and TRBJ1-1; D not certain. CDR3 size: 14 residues. The V gene's germline CDR1 is SGHKS and CDR2 YYEKEE (reference sequence). V shed 0 bases and J shed 1 base, with 7 bases lying between them. CDR3 coding DNA: TGTGCCAGCAGCTTGGACCTGAGGAACACTGAAGCTTTCTTT. Translating gives CASSLDLRNTEAFF.

The chain couples TRBV18 to TRBJ1-5; no reliable D call. V lost 3 bases to trimming and J lost 1 base, with 13 bases between them. The germline CDR1 and CDR2 sequences are KGHSH and LQKENI. The CDR3 is 16 residues long. The CDR3 sequence: CASSPPGSGSNQPQHF. The CDR3 DNA reads TGTGCCAGCTCACCCCCGGGGTCGGGGAGCAATCAGCCCCAGCATTTT.

The chain combines TRBV5-1 with TRBJ1-6; D gene unclear. Germline CDR1 SGHRS, CDR2 YFSETQ. V was clipped by 5 bases and J by 7 bases, with 7 bases between them. CDR3 length: 12 amino acids. The CDR3 bases are TGCGCCAGCAGGAAGCCCAATTCACCCCTCCACTTT. This encodes CASRKPNSPLHF.

V is TRBV6-6 and J is TRBJ1-4, with a possible D match to TRBD1 (6 bases). V was trimmed by 8 bases and J by 5 bases, leaving 15 bases between them. The CDR3 extends over 14 amino acids. CDR1 MNHNY and CDR2 SVGAGI come from the germline V gene (reference sequence). The DNA for the CDR3 is TGTGCCAGCCGGACTGAGGGGGGGAATGAAAAACTGTTTTTT. Its translation: CASRTEGGNEKLFF.

The chain employs TRBV5-1 and TRBJ2-3, with 7 nucleotides matching TRBD2. The CDR3 is 15 amino acids. CDR1 and CDR2 from the germline V gene are SGHRS and YFSETQ. J was trimmed by 3 bases and V by 2 bases; bases with no gene match: 6. The CDR3 loop reads CASSFGGSGTDTQYF. The CDR3 DNA follows: TGCGCCAGCAGCTTCGGCGGGAGCGGGACAGATACGCAGTATTTT.

This clone was seen only once. The chain uses TRBV7-9 and TRBJ1-4; a weak D match, TRBD1 (6 bases). This CDR3 has 16 residues. V gave up 5 bases and J gave up 7 bases, with 20 bases separating them. Germline V gene lookup returns CDR1 SEHNR and CDR2 FQNEAQ (reference sequence). Written as DNA, the CDR3 is TGTGCCAGCAGCCCAGCCACGGGGAGGGGGGTTGAAAAACTGTTTTTT. Translated, it gives CASSPATGRGVEKLFF.